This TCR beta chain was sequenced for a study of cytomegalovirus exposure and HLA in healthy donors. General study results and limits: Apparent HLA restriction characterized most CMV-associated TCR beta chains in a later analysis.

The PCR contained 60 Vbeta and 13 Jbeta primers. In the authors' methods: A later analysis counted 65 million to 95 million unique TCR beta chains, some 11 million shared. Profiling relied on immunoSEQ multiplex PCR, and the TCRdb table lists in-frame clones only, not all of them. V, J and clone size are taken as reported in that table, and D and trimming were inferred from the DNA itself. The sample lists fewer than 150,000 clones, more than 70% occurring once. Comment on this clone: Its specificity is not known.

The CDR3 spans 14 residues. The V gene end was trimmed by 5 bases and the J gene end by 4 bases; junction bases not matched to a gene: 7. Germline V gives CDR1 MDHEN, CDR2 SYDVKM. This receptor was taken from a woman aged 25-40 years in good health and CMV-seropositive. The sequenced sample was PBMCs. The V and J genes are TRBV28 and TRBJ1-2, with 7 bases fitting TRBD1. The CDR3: CASSLTGISYGYTF. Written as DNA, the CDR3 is TGTGCCAGCAGTCTGACAGGGATCAGCTATGGCTACACCTTC.